A selection of T cell receptor beta chains follows, all from one sample in a study of blood T cell repertoires in COVID-19. TCRdb's copy holds only in-frame clones and misses some; the assay was immunoSEQ multiplex PCR. The sample shows 310,000 or so clones, about four fifths of them seen only once. Sequenced sample: peripheral blood. The receptors here all came from a woman between 45 and 65 years old with acute or convalescent COVID-19. Both conserved end residues are part of each CDR3. Each record gives: clone size, D gene, J gene, V gene, CDR3 protein. A D gene is named only where the DNA matches it firmly. Clone size is given for some rows only: seen once, a few or many times, or a class if the clone is expanded.

>few|-|TRBJ1-5|TRBV5-8
CASSFEGGDQPQHF
>-|-|TRBJ1-2|TRBV5-6
CASRTEWSGYTF
>-|TRBD1|TRBJ1-1|TRBV27
CASSFATGALEAFF
>-|TRBD2|TRBJ2-1|TRBV10-3
CAISDDLAGEQFF
>-|-|TRBJ2-1|TRBV27
CASSLWEYSYNEQFF
>-|-|TRBJ2-5|TRBV4-1
CASSLEGQRRETQYF
>-|TRBD1|TRBJ2-7|TRBV5-4
CASNPGTGSHIEQYF
>-|TRBD1|TRBJ1-3|TRBV13
CASSPGQGTYGNTIYF
>once|TRBD2|TRBJ2-3|TRBV7-2
CASSLVEGGGTDTQYF
>-|-|TRBJ2-1|TRBV7-2
CASSLGNYNEQFF
>-|-|TRBJ2-7|TRBV6-5
CASSYGGGATYEQYF
>-|-|TRBJ2-4|TRBV19
CASSMRTQNIQYF